This TCR beta chain is drawn from a study of T cell responses to AZD1222 COVID-19 vaccine. Study overall: Doses given second, at about 4 or about 12 weeks, were pooled.

TCRdb keeps only in-frame clones here, not all; method: immunoSEQ multiplex PCR. Of about 190,000 clones listed, 80% to 90% were seen once; the top ten hold about 6.9%. Trimming cost V 1 base and J 1 base, with 4 bases left between them. Germline CDR1 and CDR2: LGHNA and YSLEER. This CDR3 spans 13 amino acids. With regard to this clone: The target antigen is unknown.

Findings and limits, study-wide: Repertoires in all cases were sampled only once the peak T cell response had passed. It should be noted that donors were predominantly white British and more often female, and clonal diversity was possibly underestimated.

The specimen comprised peripheral blood, sampled on day 0 of AZD1222 vaccination. The sequence derives from an adult in good health. This chain joins TRBV4-3 and TRBJ1-1, with D unclear. CDR3: CASSQVQNTEAFF. The CDR3 region has the DNA TGCGCCAGCAGCCAAGTCCAGAACACTGAAGCTTTCTTT.